Below, 20 T cell receptor beta chains from the same sample are listed, as sequenced in a study of cytomegalovirus exposure and HLA in healthy donors. The study ran its PCR with 60 Vbeta and 13 Jbeta primers. Here immunoSEQ multiplex PCR was the method, and the copy in TCRdb shows in-frame clones only, minus some. Counted here are roughly 180,000 clones, approximately 83% occurring once; the ten biggest clones make up more than 1%. Source material: PBMCs. The receptors come from a boy younger than 10 in good health and CMV-seronegative.

The chain uses TRBV21-1 and TRBJ2-1; no DNA check was done on the table's D call, TRBD2. TRBV21-1 is a pseudogene locus. CDR3 length: 14 residues. The CDR3 is CASSKGTSRNEQFF. The CDR3, as DNA: TGTGCCAGCAGCAAAGGGACTAGCCGCAATGAGCAGTTCTTC.

This clone was recorded a few times. The chain combines TRBV27 with TRBJ2-3; TRBD2 aligns across 15 bases. V shed 4 bases, J shed 5 bases, and the junction held 4 bases outside the gene matches. This CDR3 comprises 16 residues. The germline gives CDR1 MNHEY, CDR2 SMNVEV (reference sequence). This CDR3 is CASSYGLAGGIDTQYF. For the CDR3, the DNA is TGTGCCAGCAGTTACGGACTAGCGGGAGGGATAGATACGCAGTATTTT.

J is TRBJ2-1 and V is TRBV4-2, with D uncertain. Germline V CDR1 and CDR2: LGHNA, YNFKEQ. The germline V and J ends were trimmed by 3 bases and 0 bases, with 15 bases remaining between them. The CDR3 is 17 residues long. The CDR3 is CASSQGLEESSYNEQFF. CDR3 sequence (DNA): TGTGCCAGCAGCCAGGGTTTAGAGGAGAGCTCCTACAATGAGCAGTTCTTC.

The rearrangement links TRBV6-1 to TRBJ1-5, with 10 bases that match TRBD1. Germline CDR1 is MNHNS and CDR2 is SASEGT. V gave up 7 bases and J gave up 6 bases; unmatched junction bases: 6. The CDR3 contains 14 residues. The CDR3 DNA reads as TGTGCCAGCACAACCGGGACAGGGGTTCAGCCCCAGCATTTT. Translation: CASTTGTGVQPQHF.

V gene TRBV10-3 combines with J gene TRBJ1-2; 7 bases match TRBD1. Trimming at V came to 2 bases and at J to 4 bases, leaving 4 bases not matched to a gene. There are 14 residues in the CDR3. CDR1 is ENHRY, CDR2 SYGVKD, per germline. The CDR3 protein is CAISEPRGIYGYTF. The CDR3 nucleotides are TGTGCCATCAGTGAGCCCAGGGGGATCTATGGCTACACCTTC.

This chain connects TRBV9 to TRBJ2-5; D is perhaps TRBD1 (5 bases). Germline-derived CDR1 and CDR2 are SGDLS and YYNGEE. Trimming left V 0 bases short and J 1 base short, with 7 bases between. The length of the CDR3 is 14 residues. The CDR3 DNA sequence: TGTGCCAGCAGCGTAGGAGACAGCCAAGAGACCCAGTACTTC. This gives the protein CASSVGDSQETQYF.

The chain combines TRBV5-1 with TRBJ2-7, with 9 bases fitting TRBD1. CDR1 is SGHRS, CDR2 YFSETQ, per germline. This CDR3 is 15 amino acids long. V was clipped by 0 bases and J by 2 bases; unmatched bases: 3. CDR3 coding DNA: TGCGCCAGCAGCTTGGTGGACAGGGGCGCCTACGAGCAGTACGTC. Its protein is CASSLVDRGAYEQYV.

The chain recombines TRBV11-2 with TRBJ1-3; possibly TRBD1 for D (5 bases). V lost 3 bases and J 0 bases, leaving 12 bases between the germline ends. Germline-derived CDR1 and CDR2 are SGHAT and FQNNGV. The CDR3 is 16 residues long. The CDR3, as DNA: TGTGCCAGCAGCTTGCTAGGGGCGAGCTCTGGAAACACCATATATTTT. Residues: CASSLLGASSGNTIYF.

V and J are TRBV14 and TRBJ2-3; D uncertain. This CDR3 is 13 amino acids long. Germline V CDR1 and CDR2: SGHDN, FVKESK. V was pared by 1 base and J by 5 bases, with 7 bases between. Here the CDR3 reads CASSQAAVDTQYF. In DNA, the CDR3 is TGTGCCAGCAGCCAAGCGGCGGTAGATACGCAGTATTTT.

The V call is TRBV9, the J call TRBJ1-2; 8 positions match TRBD1. The ends lost 5 bases at V and 3 bases at J; junction bases unmatched: 9. The CDR3 has 15 amino acids. The germline CDR1 and CDR2 sequences are SGDLS and YYNGEE. CDR3 residues: CASSIGDRGYYGYTF. CDR3 DNA: TGTGCCAGCAGTATTGGCGACAGGGGATACTATGGCTACACCTTC. The variable domain in full, with the rest retrieved from reference TRBV9 and TRBJ1-2, is DSGVTQTPKHLITATGQRVTLRCSPRSGDLSVYWYQQSLDQGLQFLIQYYNGEERAKGNILERFSAQQFPDLHSELNLSSLELGDSALYFCASSIGDRGYYGYTFGSGTRLTVV.

The CDR3 here is CASSNRGPNYGYTF. The CDR3 coding sequence is TGTGCCAGCAGCAACAGGGGCCCGAACTATGGCTACACCTTC. The chain is built from TRBV11-1 and TRBJ1-2; TRBD1 agrees at 7 bases. Germline CDR1 and CDR2: SGHAT and FQDESV (reference sequence). Trimming cost V 5 bases and J 2 bases; bases outside gene matches: 5. The CDR3 totals 14 residues.

This chain uses TRBV10-3 with TRBJ2-1; 11 bases match TRBD2. The V gene's germline CDR1 is ENHRY and CDR2 SYGVKD. V lost 6 bases, J lost 8 bases, and 9 bases stayed unmatched. The CDR3 length is 15 residues. In nucleotides, the CDR3 is TGTGCCATCAGCCCTTTAGCGGGGGGGCGCGATGAGCAGTTCTTC. It encodes CAISPLAGGRDEQFF.

The chain has TRBV21-1 and TRBJ1-5; TRBD1 is the table's D call, not checked against the DNA. TRBV21-1 is designated a pseudogene. CDR3 length: 18 amino acids. Here the CDR3 DNA reads TGTGCCAGCAGGAACCCTGGGGACAGGCGCCTTGGCAATCAGCCCCAGCATTTT. It yields the protein CASRNPGDRRLGNQPQHF.

This chain uses TRBV6-1 with TRBJ2-5, with D uncertain. Trimming removed 1 base at V and 4 bases at J, with 7 bases between. Germline lookup yields CDR1 MNHNS and CDR2 SASEGT. CDR3 length: 13 residues. CDR3 nucleotide sequence: TGTGCCAGCAGTGAAGGGGCGCGAGAGACCCAGTACTTC. Protein product: CASSEGARETQYF.

This rearrangement joins TRBV7-9 to TRBJ2-1, with 8 bases that match TRBD1. CDR1 and CDR2 (germline): SEHNR, FQNEAQ (reference sequence). V lost 1 base, J lost 10 bases, and 3 bases stayed unmatched. This CDR3 spans 13 amino acids. CDR3 residues: CASSLGGDREQFF. CDR3 nucleotides: TGTGCCAGCAGCTTAGGGGGGGACAGGGAGCAGTTCTTC. The whole variable domain, filled in from reference TRBV7-9 and TRBJ2-1, reads DTGVSQNPRHKITKRGQNVTFRCDPISEHNRLYWYRQTLGQGPEFLTYFQNEAQLEKSRLLSDRFSAERPKGSFSTLEIQRTEQGDSAMYLCASSLGGDREQFFGPGTRLTVL.

The chain has TRBV27 and TRBJ1-1, with 8 bases that match TRBD1. The CDR3 is 15 amino acids. Germline trimming cut 5 bases from V and 1 base from J; bases unmatched to any gene: 6. CDR1 is MNHEY and CDR2 is SMNVEV in the germline V gene (reference sequence). CDR3 DNA sequence: TGTGCCAGCAGTCAGACAGGGGCTAGGAACACTGAAGCTTTCTTT. As protein: CASSQTGARNTEAFF.

The rearrangement joins TRBV5-1 to TRBJ2-5, with 10 bases identical to TRBD1. Germline CDR1 reads SGHRS; CDR2 reads YFSETQ. The CDR3 is made up of 13 amino acids. V shed 5 bases and J 4 bases; nucleotides not matched to a gene: 2. The CDR3 sequence: CASRRDRGETQYF. The DNA of the CDR3 is TGCGCCAGCAGACGGGACAGGGGAGAGACCCAGTACTTC.

J is TRBJ2-7 and V is TRBV7-9; TRBD2 might be the D (5 bases). Trimming shortened V by 0 bases and J by 9 bases, and 15 bases separated the two germline ends. The CDR3 spans 14 residues. Germline V gives CDR1 SEHNR, CDR2 FQNEAQ (reference sequence). The CDR3 bases are TGTGCCAGCAGCTTAGCGCTAAATAGCGACCGGCAGTACTTC. It codes for CASSLALNSDRQYF.

In this sample, this clone turned up once. The rearrangement uses TRBV5-1 and TRBJ2-1, with 8 bases aligning to TRBD1. Germline V gives CDR1 SGHRS, CDR2 YFSETQ. Unmatched junction bases numbered 10, after V lost 2 bases and J lost 6 bases. This CDR3 has 16 residues. The CDR3 sequence is CASSFQDRAPGNEQFF. CDR3 DNA sequence: TGCGCCAGCAGCTTTCAGGACAGGGCCCCTGGCAATGAGCAGTTCTTC. Together with reference TRBV5-1 and TRBJ2-1, the CDR3 gives the full variable domain: KAGVTQTPRYLIKTRGQQVTLSCSPISGHRSVSWYQQTPGQGLQFLFEYFSETQRNKGNFPGRFSGRQFSNSRSEMNVSTLELGDSALYLCASSFQDRAPGNEQFFGPGTRLTVL.

The chain is built from TRBV11-3 and TRBJ2-3; 10 bases agree with TRBD2. This CDR3 spans 15 amino acids. J gave up 3 bases and V 5 bases, and 5 bases lay outside the gene matches. Germline V gene data show CDR1 as SGHNT and CDR2 as YENEEA. In DNA form, the CDR3 reads TGTGCCAGCAGCCCAAGCGGGAGGGAGACAGATACGCAGTATTTT. This translates into CASSPSGRETDTQYF. The whole variable domain, remainder taken from reference TRBV11-3 and TRBJ2-3, is EAGVVQSPRYKIIEKKQPVAFWCNPISGHNTLYWYLQNLGQGPELLIRYENEEAVDDSQLPKDRFSAERLKGVDSTLKIQPAELGDSAVYLCASSPSGRETDTQYFGPGTRLTVL.